The clone carrying this TCR beta chain appeared a few times. Generated by immunoSEQ multiplex PCR, the TCRdb table keeps only in-frame clones and is missing some. Of approximately 190,000 clones in the sample, roughly 93% are singletons; the top ten hold approximately 0.97%. The data belong to a study of T cell responses to AZD1222 COVID-19 vaccine. V was clipped by 8 bases and J by 5 bases, with 15 bases between them. CDR3 length equals 13 residues. Germline V lookup: CDR1 MNHEY, CDR2 SVGAGI. The origin of this receptor is an adult in good health. Material: peripheral blood, obtained on day 0 of AZD1222 vaccination. The V call is TRBV6-5, the J call TRBJ1-1, with D tentatively TRBD1 (5 bases). The CDR3 DNA reads TGTGCCAGCGCACCCGGCAGGGTTACTGAAGCTTTCTTT. Amino acid sequence: CASAPGRVTEAFF.